Listed below are T cell receptor beta chains from one sample, sequenced in a study of blood T cell repertoires in COVID-19. The table came from immunoSEQ multiplex PCR; TCRdb's copy has only in-frame clones and leaves some out. Here the sample spans around 190,000 clones, about 80% being singletons. Sequencing used peripheral blood. The receptors were sampled from a man between 70 and 80 years old with active or convalescent COVID-19. CDR3s include the opening cysteine and the closing phenylalanine or tryptophan. Each record gives: D gene, clone size, J gene, V gene, CDR3 protein, CDR3 DNA. A D gene is named only where the DNA matches it firmly. Expanded clones are given a class, and other clones once, few, many or no size at all.

NA,NA,TRBJ1-5,TRBV12-3/TRBV12-4,CASSREDQPQHF,TGTGCCAGCAGTCGGGAGGATCAGCCCCAGCATTTT
TRBD1,NA,TRBJ2-6,TRBV30,CACLQGATGANVLTF,TGTGCCTGCCTTCAGGGGGCGACTGGGGCCAACGTCCTGACTTTC
TRBD1,NA,TRBJ1-4,TRBV15,CATSSGTVGKKLFF,TGTGCCACCAGCAGTGGGACAGTGGGGAAAAAACTGTTTTTT
TRBD2,once,TRBJ2-7,TRBV5-6,CASSSLTSGAYEQYF,TGTGCCAGCAGCTCCTTGACTAGCGGAGCCTACGAGCAGTACTTC
TRBD1,NA,TRBJ1-2,TRBV3-1/TRBV3-2,CASSQTDRGHYGYTF,TGTGCCAGCAGCCAGACGGACAGGGGGCACTATGGCTACACCTTC
NA,NA,TRBJ1-6,TRBV5-1,CASSSGLRNSPLHF,TGCGCCAGCAGCTCGGGACTTAGGAACTCACCCCTCCACTTT
NA,NA,TRBJ1-2,TRBV7-8,CASSFNSGGVGYTF,TGTGCCAGCAGCTTTAATAGCGGAGGGGTAGGCTACACCTTC
NA,NA,TRBJ2-1,TRBV5-4,CASSTDAGNEQFF,TGTGCCAGCAGCACGGACGCGGGGAATGAGCAGTTCTTC
NA,NA,TRBJ1-2,TRBV6-5,CASSTGGFNYGYTF,TGTGCCAGCAGTACCGGGGGTTTTAACTATGGCTACACCTTC
TRBD2,NA,TRBJ2-5,TRBV18,CASSLGLAGEETQYF,TGTGCCAGCTCCCTCGGACTAGCGGGAGAAGAGACCCAGTACTTC
NA,NA,TRBJ1-1,TRBV5-1,CASSFSGSFQFGPAFF,TGCGCCAGCAGCTTTTCAGGGTCGTTCCAGTTCGGGCCAGCTTTCTTT
NA,NA,TRBJ1-5,TRBV29-1,CSVEEGGRGNQPQHF,TGCAGCGTTGAAGAGGGTGGGCGAGGCAATCAGCCCCAGCATTTT
NA,NA,TRBJ2-3,TRBV6-1,CASSAQFGSNTDTQYF,TGTGCCAGCAGTGCCCAATTTGGGAGTAACACAGATACGCAGTATTTT
NA,once,TRBJ1-1,TRBV11-1,CASKQGKMNTEAFF,TGTGCCAGCAAGCAGGGAAAAATGAACACTGAAGCTTTCTTT
TRBD1,NA,TRBJ1-1,TRBV28,CASSLNGQGVNTEAFF,TGTGCCAGCAGTTTAAATGGACAGGGGGTGAACACTGAAGCTTTCTTT
NA,NA,TRBJ1-6,TRBV5-4,CASSGGGGNNSPLHF,TGTGCCAGCAGCGGGGGCGGGGGCAATAATTCACCCCTCCACTTT
TRBD1,many,TRBJ1-5,TRBV10-2,CASQTGNQPQHF,TGCGCCAGCCAGACAGGGAATCAGCCCCAGCATTTT
NA,NA,TRBJ2-2,TRBV5-6,CASSLPSGGYTGELFF,TGTGCCAGCAGCTTGCCCTCCGGCGGGTACACCGGGGAGCTGTTTTTT
NA,NA,TRBJ1-6,TRBV12-3/TRBV12-4,CASRGDMDSPLHF,TGTGCCTCCCGAGGGGACATGGATTCACCCCTCCACTTT
NA,NA,TRBJ2-1,TRBV11-2,CASSLDLNSGNEQFF,TGTGCCAGCAGTTTGGACCTAAACAGCGGCAATGAGCAGTTCTTC
NA,NA,TRBJ2-3,TRBV6-1,CASSERGQQDTQYF,TGTGCCAGCAGTGAAAGGGGCCAACAGGATACGCAGTATTTT
TRBD1,NA,TRBJ2-1,TRBV18,CASSPGTGGETSEQFF,TGTGCCAGCTCACCGGGGACAGGGGGCGAAACTTCTGAGCAGTTCTTC
TRBD2,NA,TRBJ2-3,TRBV5-6,CASSLIAGATDTQYF,TGTGCCAGCAGCCTAATAGCGGGGGCCACAGATACGCAGTATTTT
TRBD1,NA,TRBJ2-7,TRBV5-1,CASSLGAGGSYEQYF,TGCGCCAGCAGCTTGGGGGCAGGGGGATCCTACGAGCAGTACTTC
NA,NA,TRBJ1-6,TRBV6-4,CASSEIQEVFSYSPLHF,TGTGCCAGCAGTGAAATCCAGGAGGTTTTCTCTTATTCACCCCTCCACTTT
NA,NA,TRBJ2-7,TRBV6-2/TRBV6-3,CASSYSPGILAYEQYF,TGTGCCAGCAGTTACTCCCCAGGAATTTTAGCCTACGAGCAGTACTTC
NA,NA,TRBJ2-7,TRBV19,CASSIAAGHYEQYF,TGTGCCAGTAGTATAGCAGCCGGACACTACGAGCAGTACTTC
TRBD1,NA,TRBJ1-5,TRBV5-6,CASSSWTGTINQPQHF,TGTGCCAGCAGTTCCTGGACAGGTACTATCAATCAGCCCCAGCATTTT
NA,NA,TRBJ1-1,TRBV10-1,CASSDQDTEAFF,TGCGCCAGCAGTGATCAGGACACTGAAGCTTTCTTT
TRBD2,NA,TRBJ2-7,TRBV4-2,CASSQAHGLAGRSPYEQYF,TGTGCCAGCAGCCAGGCTCACGGACTAGCGGGAAGATCCCCCTACGAGCAGTACTTC
NA,NA,TRBJ1-5,TRBV30,CAWEGGRNQPQHF,TGTGCCTGGGAAGGGGGACGCAATCAGCCCCAGCATTTT
TRBD2,NA,TRBJ2-5,TRBV7-2,CASSLVSGGARETQYF,TGTGCCAGCAGCTTAGTTAGCGGGGGGGCCCGGGAGACCCAGTACTTC
NA,NA,TRBJ2-3,TRBV30,CAWSRGRGDTQYF,TGTGCCTGGAGTAGAGGCCGCGGAGATACGCAGTATTTT
TRBD2,NA,TRBJ2-3,TRBV3-1/TRBV3-2,CASSQDSSGTDTQYF,TGTGCCAGCAGCCAAGATAGTAGCGGGACAGATACGCAGTATTTT
NA,once,TRBJ1-5,TRBV18,CASSPPGGTNQPQHF,TGTGCCAGCTCACCACCGGGAGGGACTAATCAGCCCCAGCATTTT
NA,NA,TRBJ1-3,TRBV28,CASRLPPTASGNTIYF,TGTGCCAGCAGACTCCCCCCGACAGCCTCTGGAAACACCATATATTTT
TRBD1,once,TRBJ1-2,TRBV27,CASSGMVQGYDGYTF,TGTGCCAGCAGTGGGATGGTACAGGGGTACGATGGCTACACCTTC
NA,NA,TRBJ1-1,TRBV12-3/TRBV12-4,CASSTTENTEAFF,TGTGCCAGCAGTACCACAGAAAACACTGAAGCTTTCTTT
NA,once,TRBJ2-6,TRBV5-1,CASSFHNSGANVLTF,TGCGCCAGCAGCTTCCACAACTCTGGGGCCAACGTCCTGACTTTC
NA,NA,TRBJ2-5,TRBV5-4,CASSQGGELGETQYF,TGTGCCAGCAGCCAAGGGGGGGAATTGGGAGAGACCCAGTACTTC
NA,NA,TRBJ1-5,TRBV28,CASRRLSWQGRGGGQPQHF,TGTGCCAGCAGACGCCTCTCATGGCAGGGGAGAGGGGGTGGACAGCCCCAGCATTTT
NA,NA,TRBJ1-1,TRBV5-4,CASSPLGAGAFF,TGTGCCAGCAGCCCCCTGGGGGCCGGAGCTTTCTTT
TRBD1,NA,TRBJ2-5,TRBV11-2,CASSLSTATGGMFETQYF,TGTGCCAGCAGCCTCTCGACGGCAACAGGGGGCATGTTTGAGACCCAGTACTTC